A single T cell receptor (beta chain) is shown here with its context. Its antigen target is currently unknown. It has no much larger one-base neighbor in the sample; base qualities were not kept. The sample belongs to a study of blood T cell repertoires in COVID-19 (dated by TCRdb to 2019 to 2021). For the study in its entirety: The collaborator samples originated in the United States, Italy and Spain and spanned the acute and convalescent phases of COVID-19. Subjects who had been exposed to COVID-19, were actively infected with it, or had recovered from it provided the deeply sampled blood TCRbeta repertoires that made up the dataset. The material from the prospective study consisted of cDNA or gDNA derived from T cells, B-cell-depleted T cells, or PBMCs. Sample metadata almost always included a de-identified subject ID, COVID-19 status, age in years and sex. The samples were drawn from two sources: the first 160 participants of the ongoing ImmuneRACE study, and over 950 subjects contributed by 6 global collaborators. HLA class I and class II types, where available, came from metadata supplied by the sample provider rather than from assay-based typing. The repertoires were released in a freely available public database meant as a resource for research on the immune response to SARS-CoV-2.

The immunoSEQ Assay, a bias-controlled multiplex PCR, was used to amplify TCRbeta CDR3 regions from genomic DNA. As for the original processing: The number of nucleated cells in each sample was estimated from the amplification of reference gene primers within the assay. To quantify the absolute abundance of each unique TCRbeta CDR3 rearrangement, sequence reads were collapsed and filtered. For each sample, productive Simpson clonality was calculated as the square root of Simpson's diversity index over productive rearrangements. Held by TCRdb, this immuneACCESS table contains in-frame sequences only and omits some clones. Under half of the omission traces to an unresolved V gene where checked; the cause of the rest is unknown. For V, J and clone size, that table is used; D and trimming come from the DNA. For this sample there are roughly 350,000 clones; approximately 87% appear just once. The top ten clonotypes cover about 10% of the sample.

Ends trimmed: V by 3 bases, J by 2 bases; bases unmatched to a gene: 15. The CDR3 sequence holds 18 residues, the cysteine and phenylalanine included. Of the read, only the CDR3 DNA is kept; its 54 bases are in frame from base 1. For CDR1 and CDR2, the germline V gene (reference sequence) lists LNHDA and SQIVND. One collaborating source in Seattle enrolled patients while the patients were actively infected and followed the patients over time throughout the course of disease. Whole blood was collected in K2EDTA tubes by collaborating institutions according to the institutions' own protocols. For TCRbeta analysis, collaborators shipped samples as frozen whole blood, isolated PBMCs, or DNA extracted from either of those sample types. General conclusions and limits of the study: Clinical and demographic metadata were provided uncurated, with the amount varying by source and participant.

Sequenced: peripheral blood. The rearranged segments are TRBV19 and TRBJ2-5, and TRBD2 matches 7 of the central bases. This clonotype was obtained from a woman between 25 and 40 years old with COVID-19, enrolled during active disease. The bases are TGTGCCAGTAGTATGAGGAGGACTAGAGATTTCGGGCAAGAGACCCAGTACTTC. Translated, this gives CASSMRRTRDFGQETQYF.